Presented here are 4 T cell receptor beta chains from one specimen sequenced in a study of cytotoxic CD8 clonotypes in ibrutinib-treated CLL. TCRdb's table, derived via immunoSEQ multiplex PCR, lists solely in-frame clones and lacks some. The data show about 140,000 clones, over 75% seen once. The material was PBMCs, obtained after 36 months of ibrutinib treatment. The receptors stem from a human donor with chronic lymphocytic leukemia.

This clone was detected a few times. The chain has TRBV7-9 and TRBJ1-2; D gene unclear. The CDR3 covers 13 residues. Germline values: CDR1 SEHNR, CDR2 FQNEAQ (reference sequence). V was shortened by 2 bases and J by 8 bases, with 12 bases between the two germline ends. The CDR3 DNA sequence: TGTGCCAGCAGCTTAAAGGCCAATGGAGGCTACACCTTC. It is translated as CASSLKANGGYTF.

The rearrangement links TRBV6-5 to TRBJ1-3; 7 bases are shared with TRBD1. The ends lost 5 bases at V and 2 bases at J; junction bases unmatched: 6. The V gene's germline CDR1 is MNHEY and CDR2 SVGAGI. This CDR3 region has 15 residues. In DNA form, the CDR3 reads TGTGCCAGCAGTCGCTCAGGGGGGCCTGGAAACACCATATATTTT. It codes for CASSRSGGPGNTIYF.

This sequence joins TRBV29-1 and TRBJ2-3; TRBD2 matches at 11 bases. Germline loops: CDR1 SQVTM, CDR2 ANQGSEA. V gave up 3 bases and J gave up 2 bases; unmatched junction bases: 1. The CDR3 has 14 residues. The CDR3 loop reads CSVEGLADTDTQYF. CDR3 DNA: TGCAGCGTTGAGGGACTAGCGGACACAGATACGCAGTATTTT.

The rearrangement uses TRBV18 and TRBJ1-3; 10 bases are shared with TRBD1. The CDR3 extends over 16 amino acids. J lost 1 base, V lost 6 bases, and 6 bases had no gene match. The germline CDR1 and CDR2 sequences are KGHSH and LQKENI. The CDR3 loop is CASSRDRGLSGNTIYF. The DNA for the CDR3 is TGTGCCAGCTCTCGGGACAGGGGACTTTCTGGAAACACCATATATTTT.